The sequence of this T cell receptor (beta chain) was determined in a study of T-cell reconstitution after alpha-beta-depleted transplantation in children. This clonotype was recorded at least ten times. The V end was cut by 5 bases, the J end by 4 bases, with 11 bases between. This CDR3 contains 13 residues. Germline CDR1 SGHTA, CDR2 FQGNSA. This sample's TCRbeta library carried unique molecular identifier barcodes. TCRdb recomputed calls from the PCR reads with MiXCR, one row per CDR3 protein. The data show 200,000 to 250,000 distinct CDR3 sequences, with more than 10% seen just once and over 2.5% held by the top ten.

This clonotype was obtained from a human donor who donated a stem cell graft to a child with acute lymphoblastic leukemia. The sequencing here drew on PBMCs from the stem cell graft donor, taken from the stem cell graft. This rearrangement joins TRBV7-2 to TRBJ2-5; no clear D. CDR3 protein: CASSAVAVETQYF. The CDR3 bases are TGTGCCAGCAGCGCCGTGGCAGTAGAGACCCAGTACTTC.